This T cell receptor (beta chain) comes out of a study of tumor-infiltrating lymphocytes in primary liver carcinoma. The study's findings and limits: Pairs of tumor regions overlapped more than tumor-adjacent and tumor-blood pairs did.

Remarks on this clonotype: What it binds is unknown. Mismatch with germline at one junction end may stem from a read error.

Bulk tissue was left unsorted, and RNA and DNA were co-extracted from about 19-30 mg of it. cDNA specific to TCR beta was made from 450 to 500 ng of total RNA, with a constant-region primer employed for priming. Amplification in three nested multiplex PCR rounds with slightly modified ARM-PCR gave rise to TCR beta libraries. With TRBV1-TRBV30 forward primers and a C-beta reverse primer, the first two PCR rounds were run for roughly 10 cycles each. TCRdb independently ran MiXCR on the multiplex PCR reads; one entry per CDR3 protein. The table includes about 190,000 distinct CDR3 sequences, over 80% detected once. CDR3 length: 21 residues.

The receptor was isolated from a man in his forties or fifties with primary liver carcinoma and hepatitis B virus infection. The chain combines TRBV12-3 or TRBV12-4 with TRBJ2-6; D possibly corresponds to TRBD2 (6 bases). Sequenced input: tumor tissue from primary liver carcinoma. The CDR3 loop is CASCRTRLVPGRASGANVLIF. Here the CDR3 DNA reads TGTGCCAGCTGTCGGACGCGACTAGTCCCCGGTCGGGCCTCTGGGGCCAACGTCCTGATTTTC.